These 21 T cell receptor beta chains originate from one sample sequenced in a study of blood T cell repertoires in COVID-19. Method: immunoSEQ multiplex PCR; TCRdb's copy keeps in-frame clones and lacks some. Of about 180,000 clones listed, approximately 89% are singletons. Sequencing was performed on PBMCs or T cells enriched from blood (not recorded which). These receptors were obtained from a man aged 35 to 55 who had recovered from COVID-19.

V usage is TRBV19 and J usage is TRBJ2-2; D is possibly TRBD1 (5 bases). Trimming stripped 7 bases from V and 6 bases from J, with 9 bases between. The CDR3 is made up of 12 amino acids. CDR1 and CDR2 (germline): LNHDA, SQIVND (reference sequence). The CDR3 is CASTPRAGELFF. The CDR3 DNA is TGTGCCAGTACCCCCAGGGCCGGGGAGCTGTTTTTT.

J is TRBJ2-5 and V is TRBV11-2; the D is unclear. Trimming left V 0 bases short and J 7 bases short, with 15 bases between. This CDR3 has 15 amino acids. Germline lookup yields CDR1 SGHAT and CDR2 FQNNGV. The CDR3, as DNA: TGTGCCAGCAGCTTAGAAACCCAGTTGATTACGACCCAGTACTTC. It is translated as CASSLETQLITTQYF.

V gene TRBV19 combines with J gene TRBJ1-1; unclear D gene. V lost 5 bases to trimming and J lost 5 bases, with 15 bases between them. In germline, CDR1 is LNHDA, CDR2 SQIVND (reference sequence). The CDR3 totals 14 residues. CDR3 in amino acids: CASSAVRTYTEAFF. Written as DNA, the CDR3 is TGTGCCAGTAGTGCCGTCCGGACTTATACTGAAGCTTTCTTT.

CDR3 bases: TGTGCCAGCAGCCGCCTACCTTCTAACTATGGCTACACCTTC. Translation gives CASSRLPSNYGYTF. V gene TRBV28 combines with J gene TRBJ1-2; D call uncertain. The CDR3 loop spans 14 amino acids. Deletions cut 6 bases from V and 0 bases from J, with 11 bases between. Germline assignment: CDR1 MDHEN and CDR2 SYDVKM.

This sequence joins TRBV3-1 (or the pseudogene TRBV3-2) and TRBJ2-7; 9 nucleotides line up with TRBD1. This CDR3 is 15 amino acids long. V trimming: 5 bases; J trimming: 3 bases; junction bases outside the gene matches: 8. Germline V gene data show CDR1 as LGHDT and CDR2 as YNNKEL (reference sequence). CDR3 coding DNA: TGTGCCAGCAGCGAGCCGGGACAGGGAGGCTACGAGCAGTACTTC. As protein: CASSEPGQGGYEQYF.

On this clone: Its ends do not fully match the called genes, so a read error is possible. The rearrangement links TRBV15 to TRBJ2-3, with TRBD1 identical over 7 bases. Looked up from germline, CDR1 is LNHNV and CDR2 is YYDKDF (reference sequence). The CDR3 has 17 residues. In DNA form, the CDR3 reads TGTGCCACCAGCGGAGATCCTCCGGGACAGATACTAGATACGCAGTATTTT. Its translation: CATSGDPPGQILDTQYF. The full variable domain, rest sourced from reference TRBV15 and TRBJ2-3, is DAMVIQNPRYQVTQFGKPVTLSCSQTLNHNVMYWYQQKSSQAPKLLFHYYDKDFNNEADTPDNFQSRRPNTSFCFLDIRSPGLGDTAMYLCATSGDPPGQILDTQYFGPGTRLTVL.

This clone was recorded a few times. This chain uses TRBV7-8 with TRBJ1-2, with D possibly being TRBD1 (5 bases). V lost 2 bases and J 6 bases, leaving 13 bases between the germline ends. The CDR3 is 14 amino acids. Germline CDR1 and CDR2: SGHVS and FQNEAQ. CDR3 coding DNA: TGTGCCAGCAGCTTAAGTGGCAGGGTCCATGGCTACACCTTC. Translating it yields CASSLSGRVHGYTF.

Only a few counts were recorded for this clone. The chain employs TRBV11-2 and TRBJ2-5, with 7 bases aligning to TRBD1. With 4 bases clipped from V and 1 base from J, the junction kept 3 bases outside the gene matches. Germline CDR1 SGHAT, CDR2 FQNNGV. The CDR3 spans 14 residues. CDR3: CASSSTGAQETQYF. Written as DNA, the CDR3 is TGTGCCAGCAGCTCCACAGGGGCCCAAGAGACCCAGTACTTC.

The CDR3, as DNA: TGTGCCGTACAATATCCTCGTGGCTACACCTTC. Its protein product is CAVQYPRGYTF. The chain has TRBV19 and TRBJ1-2; D is uncertain. The CDR3 loop spans 11 amino acids. Germline CDR1 is LNHDA and CDR2 is SQIVND (reference sequence). Trimming shortened V by 11 bases and J by 7 bases, and 14 bases separated the two germline ends.

V is TRBV5-1 and J is TRBJ2-7; D call uncertain. CDR3 length equals 13 residues. Per germline, CDR1 SGHRS and CDR2 YFSETQ. The ends were cut back, 3 bases at V and 6 bases at J, with 13 bases in the middle. The CDR3 sequence: CASSWAELGEQYF. DNA of the CDR3: TGCGCCAGCAGCTGGGCCGAACTCGGCGAGCAGTACTTC.

The chain employs TRBV5-6 and TRBJ1-2; 8 bases line up with TRBD1. Looked up from germline, CDR1 is SGHDT and CDR2 is YYEEEE. The CDR3 totals 14 residues. With V trimmed by 2 bases and J by 9 bases, 9 bases remained unmatched. For the CDR3, the DNA is TGTGCCAGCAGCTTCGGACAGGGCCTGGTTAGCTACACCTTC. Protein sequence: CASSFGQGLVSYTF.

The genes are TRBV2 and TRBJ1-2; the match to TRBD1 covers 8 bases. Per germline, CDR1 SNHLY and CDR2 FYNNEI. V lost 6 bases and J lost 6; bases outside the gene matches: 6. CDR3 length equals 13 residues. CDR3 bases: TGTGCCAGCAGGGGAGGACAGGGCAATGGCTACACCTTC. Translation gives CASRGGQGNGYTF.

The chain links TRBV5-4 to TRBJ2-7; perhaps TRBD2 as D (5 bases). CDR1 is SGHNT, CDR2 YYREEE, per germline (reference sequence). V lost 0 bases and J 5 bases, leaving 12 bases between the germline ends. The CDR3 extends over 14 amino acids. CDR3 in amino acids: CASSLAGYYNEQYF. DNA for the CDR3: TGTGCCAGCAGCTTGGCGGGGTACTATAACGAGCAGTACTTC.

The genes are TRBV5-4 and TRBJ2-7; 11 positions agree with TRBD1. From germline, CDR1 is SGHNT and CDR2 YYREEE (reference sequence). V shed 4 bases, J shed 3 bases, and the junction held 3 bases outside the gene matches. The CDR3 has 14 amino acids. CDR3 residues: CASSTGQGGYEQYF. The CDR3 DNA reads TGTGCCAGCAGCACGGGACAGGGGGGCTACGAGCAGTACTTC. The complete variable domain, with remaining parts taken from reference TRBV5-4 and TRBJ2-7, reads ETGVTQSPTHLIKTRGQQVTLRCSSQSGHNTVSWYQQALGQGPQFIFQYYREEENGRGNFPPRFSGLQFPNYSSELNVNALELDDSALYLCASSTGQGGYEQYFGPGTRLTVT.

This chain connects TRBV4-2 to TRBJ1-1, with 8 bases fitting TRBD1. CDR3 length: 17 residues. Germline CDR1 reads LGHNA; CDR2 reads YNFKEQ. V shed 0 bases and J 4 bases; nucleotides not matched to a gene: 10. The CDR3 sequence: CASSQEFSGTGPTEAFF. In DNA form, the CDR3 reads TGTGCCAGCAGCCAAGAATTTTCAGGGACAGGACCCACTGAAGCTTTCTTT.

V gene TRBV20-1 combines with J gene TRBJ2-1; TRBD2 matches 9 bases. The CDR3 covers 16 residues. V trimming: 3 bases; J trimming: 2 bases; junction bases outside the gene matches: 8. Germline V gives CDR1 DFQATT, CDR2 SNEGSKA (reference sequence). CDR3 nucleotide sequence: TGCAGTGCTAGTATATTTGGCGGGGGGGCCTACAATGAGCAGTTCTTC. Amino acids: CSASIFGGGAYNEQFF.

V and J are TRBV2 and TRBJ1-2, with D possibly being TRBD1 (6 bases). Trimming cost V 6 bases and J 8 bases, with 16 bases left between them. The germline V gene encodes CDR1 SNHLY and CDR2 FYNNEI. The CDR3 has 13 amino acids. CDR3 DNA sequence: TGTGCCAGCAGACCTGAGCAGGGGAACGGCTACACCTTC. Amino acid sequence: CASRPEQGNGYTF.

The chain uses TRBV11-3 and TRBJ1-2; D is perhaps TRBD1 (5 bases). Germline V CDR1 and CDR2: SGHNT, YENEEA. Trimming shortened V by 5 bases and J by 1 base, and 11 bases separated the two germline ends. This CDR3 has 14 residues. The CDR3 loop is CASSPPGLNYGYTF. CDR3 DNA sequence: TGTGCCAGCAGCCCACCGGGACTTAACTATGGCTACACCTTC.

DNA for the CDR3: TGTGCCAGCAGCCAAGCTCGGGGACAGAGTTTAACCCTCCACTTT. This sequence encodes CASSQARGQSLTLHF. The rearrangement uses TRBV3-1 (or the pseudogene TRBV3-2) and TRBJ1-6; TRBD1 aligns across 7 bases. V was clipped by 1 base and J by 14 bases; unmatched bases: 11. The V gene's germline CDR1 is LGHDT and CDR2 YNNKEL (reference sequence). CDR3 length: 15 residues.

This sequence joins TRBV18 and TRBJ1-1, with D perhaps TRBD1 (6 bases). Germline CDR1 and CDR2: KGHSH and LQKENI. Trimming shortened V by 0 bases and J by 4 bases, and 15 bases separated the two germline ends. The CDR3 consists of 16 residues. In DNA form, the CDR3 reads TGTGCCAGCTCACCACCAACAGGGCGGATCGGCACTGAAGCTTTCTTT. It codes for CASSPPTGRIGTEAFF.

This clone was observed a handful of times. The J gene is TRBJ1-1, the V gene TRBV5-1; 7 bases match TRBD1. This CDR3 has 13 residues. Germline CDR1 is SGHRS and CDR2 is YFSETQ. After removal of 0 bases from V and 11 bases from J, the junction contained 7 bases not matched to a gene. In DNA, the CDR3 is TGCGCCAGCAGCTTGGGAGGGGGCGAGAAGGCTTTCTTT. It encodes CASSLGGGEKAFF. The variable domain in full, with the rest retrieved from reference TRBV5-1 and TRBJ1-1, is KAGVTQTPRYLIKTRGQQVTLSCSPISGHRSVSWYQQTPGQGLQFLFEYFSETQRNKGNFPGRFSGRQFSNSRSEMNVSTLELGDSALYLCASSLGGGEKAFFGQGTRLTVV.